This TCR beta chain was obtained from a study of blood T cell repertoires in COVID-19. Study summary: The samples span acute and convalescent COVID-19 from the United States, Italy and Spain.

Under the authors' procedure: Estimated nucleated cell counts came from reference gene primer amplification. The data were produced by immunoSEQ multiplex PCR, yet TCRdb's version contains in-frame clones alone and is incomplete. That table gives V, J and clone size, and the DNA gave D and trimming. This table holds about 160,000 clones, roughly 80% found once. Those who participated ranged in age from roughly 18 to 90 years and resided in about two dozen US areas. V gave up 5 bases and J gave up 0 bases, with 13 bases separating them. The CDR3 spans 16 residues. CDR1 and CDR2 from the germline V gene are KGHSH and LQKENI.

Material for sequencing was PBMCs or T cells enriched from blood (not recorded which). The source of this sequence is a woman aged 45 to 65 who had recovered from COVID-19. The chain combines TRBV18 with TRBJ1-4, with a tentative D call TRBD1 (6 bases). CDR3 coding DNA: TGTGCCAGCTCATTCGACAGGACTTCAACTAATGAAAAACTGTTTTTT. Protein sequence: CASSFDRTSTNEKLFF.